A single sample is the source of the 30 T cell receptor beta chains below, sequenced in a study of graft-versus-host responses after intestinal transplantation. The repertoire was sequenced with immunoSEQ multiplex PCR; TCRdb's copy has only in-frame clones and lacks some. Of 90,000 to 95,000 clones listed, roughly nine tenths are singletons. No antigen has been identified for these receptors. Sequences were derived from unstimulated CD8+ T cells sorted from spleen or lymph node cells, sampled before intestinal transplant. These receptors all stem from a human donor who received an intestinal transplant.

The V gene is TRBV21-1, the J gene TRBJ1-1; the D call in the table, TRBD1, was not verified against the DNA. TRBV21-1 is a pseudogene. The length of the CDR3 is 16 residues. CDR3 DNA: TGTGCCAGCAGCAAAACAGGACGAAAACCGAACACTGAAGCTTTCTTT. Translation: CASSKTGRKPNTEAFF.

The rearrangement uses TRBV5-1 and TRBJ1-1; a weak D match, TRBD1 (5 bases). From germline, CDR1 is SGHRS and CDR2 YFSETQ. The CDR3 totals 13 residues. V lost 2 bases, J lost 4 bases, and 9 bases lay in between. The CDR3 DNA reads TGCGCCAGCAGCTTAGGGGAAATCACTGAAGCTTTCTTT. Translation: CASSLGEITEAFF.

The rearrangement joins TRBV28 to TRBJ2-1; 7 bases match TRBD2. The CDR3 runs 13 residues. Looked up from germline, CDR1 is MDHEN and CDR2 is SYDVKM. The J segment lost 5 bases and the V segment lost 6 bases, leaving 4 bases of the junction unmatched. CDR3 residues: CASSWGGNNEQFF. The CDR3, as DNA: TGTGCCAGCAGCTGGGGGGGGAACAATGAGCAGTTCTTC.

This CDR3 reads CATSRQGDTQYF. DNA for the CDR3: TGTGCCACCAGCAGACAGGGAGATACGCAGTATTTT. The chain couples TRBV15 to TRBJ2-3, with TRBD1 as a possible D gene (5 bases). The CDR3 is 12 residues long. The germline CDR1 and CDR2 sequences are LNHNV and YYDKDF (reference sequence). Trimming stripped 2 bases from V and 5 bases from J, with 5 bases between. The whole variable domain, filled in from reference TRBV15 and TRBJ2-3, reads DAMVIQNPRYQVTQFGKPVTLSCSQTLNHNVMYWYQQKSSQAPKLLFHYYDKDFNNEADTPDNFQSRRPNTSFCFLDIRSPGLGDTAMYLCATSRQGDTQYFGPGTRLTVL.

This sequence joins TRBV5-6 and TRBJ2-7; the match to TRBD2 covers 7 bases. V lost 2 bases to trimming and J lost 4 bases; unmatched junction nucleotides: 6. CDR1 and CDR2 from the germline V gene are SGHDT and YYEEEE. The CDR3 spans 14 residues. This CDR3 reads CASSFSGAGYEQYF. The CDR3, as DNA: TGTGCCAGCAGCTTCAGCGGGGCCGGTTACGAGCAGTACTTC. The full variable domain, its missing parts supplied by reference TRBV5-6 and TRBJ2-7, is DAGVTQSPTHLIKTRGQQVTLRCSPKSGHDTVSWYQQALGQGPQFIFQYYEEEERQRGNFPDRFSGHQFPNYSSELNVNALLLGDSALYLCASSFSGAGYEQYFGPGTRLTVT.

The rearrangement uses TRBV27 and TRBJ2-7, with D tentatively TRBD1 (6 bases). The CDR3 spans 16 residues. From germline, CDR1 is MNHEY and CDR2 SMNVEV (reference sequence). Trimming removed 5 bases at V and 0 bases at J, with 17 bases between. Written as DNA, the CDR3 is TGTGCCAGCAGTCCTAATGTTGGCAGGGGCTCCTACGAGCAGTACTTC. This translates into CASSPNVGRGSYEQYF.

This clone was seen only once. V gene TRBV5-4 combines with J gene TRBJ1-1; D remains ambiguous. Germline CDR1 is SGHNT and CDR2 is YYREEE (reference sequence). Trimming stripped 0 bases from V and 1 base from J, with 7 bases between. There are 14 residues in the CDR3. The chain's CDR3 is CASSLVAENTEAFF. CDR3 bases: TGTGCCAGCAGCTTGGTGGCGGAGAACACTGAAGCTTTCTTT. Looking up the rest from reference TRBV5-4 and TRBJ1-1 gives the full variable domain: ETGVTQSPTHLIKTRGQQVTLRCSSQSGHNTVSWYQQALGQGPQFIFQYYREEENGRGNFPPRFSGLQFPNYSSELNVNALELDDSALYLCASSLVAENTEAFFGQGTRLTVV.

CDR3 sequence reads: CASRDRGAQAFF. Here the CDR3 DNA reads TGTGCCAGCAGGGACAGGGGAGCCCAAGCTTTCTTT. The V call is TRBV2, the J call TRBJ1-1, with 9 bases fitting TRBD1. V trimming: 6 bases; J trimming: 9 bases; junction bases outside the gene matches: 5. Germline V gene data show CDR1 as SNHLY and CDR2 as FYNNEI. The CDR3 sequence is 12 residues long.

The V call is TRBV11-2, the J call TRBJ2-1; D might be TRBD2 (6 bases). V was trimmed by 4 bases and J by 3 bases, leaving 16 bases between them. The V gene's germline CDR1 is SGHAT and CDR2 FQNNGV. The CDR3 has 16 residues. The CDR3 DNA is TGTGCCAGCAGCTGGAGGGGAGTCGGCATCTACAATGAGCAGTTCTTC. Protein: CASSWRGVGIYNEQFF.

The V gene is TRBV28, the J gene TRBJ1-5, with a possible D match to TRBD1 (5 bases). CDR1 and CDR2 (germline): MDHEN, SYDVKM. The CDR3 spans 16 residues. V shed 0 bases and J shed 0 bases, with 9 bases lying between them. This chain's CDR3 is CASSLWAGNSNQPQHF. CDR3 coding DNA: TGTGCCAGCAGTTTATGGGCAGGGAATAGCAATCAGCCCCAGCATTTT.

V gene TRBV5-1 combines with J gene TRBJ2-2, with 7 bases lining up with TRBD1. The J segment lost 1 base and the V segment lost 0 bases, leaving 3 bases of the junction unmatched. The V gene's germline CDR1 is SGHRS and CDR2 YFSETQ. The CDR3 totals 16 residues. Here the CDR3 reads CASSLGQGWNTGELFF. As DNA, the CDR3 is TGCGCCAGCAGCTTGGGACAGGGCTGGAACACCGGGGAGCTGTTTTTT.

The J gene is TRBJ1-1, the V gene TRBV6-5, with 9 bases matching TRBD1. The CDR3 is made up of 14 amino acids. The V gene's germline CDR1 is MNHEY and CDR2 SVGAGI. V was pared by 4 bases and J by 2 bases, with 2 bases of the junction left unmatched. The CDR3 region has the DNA TGTGCCAGCAGTTCGACAGGGGGAAACACTGAAGCTTTCTTT. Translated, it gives CASSSTGGNTEAFF.

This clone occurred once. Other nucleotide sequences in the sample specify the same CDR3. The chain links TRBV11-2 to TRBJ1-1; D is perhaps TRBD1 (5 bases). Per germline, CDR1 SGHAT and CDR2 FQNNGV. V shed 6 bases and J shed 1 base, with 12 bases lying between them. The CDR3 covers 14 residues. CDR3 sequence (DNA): TGTGCCAGCAGACCCCCGGGGGGGAACACTGAAGCTTTCTTT. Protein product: CASRPPGGNTEAFF.

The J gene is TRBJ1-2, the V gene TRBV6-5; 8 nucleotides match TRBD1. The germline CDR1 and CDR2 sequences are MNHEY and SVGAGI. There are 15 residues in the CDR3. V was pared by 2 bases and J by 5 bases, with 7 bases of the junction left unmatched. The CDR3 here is CASSYPTGVVYGYTF. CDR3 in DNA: TGTGCCAGCAGTTACCCGACAGGGGTTGTTTATGGCTACACCTTC.

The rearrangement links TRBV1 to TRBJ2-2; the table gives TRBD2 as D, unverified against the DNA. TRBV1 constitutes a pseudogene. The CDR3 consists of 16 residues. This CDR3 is CTSSIARTGYTGELFF. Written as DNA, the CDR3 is TGCACCAGCAGCATAGCACGGACTGGATACACCGGGGAGCTGTTTTTT.

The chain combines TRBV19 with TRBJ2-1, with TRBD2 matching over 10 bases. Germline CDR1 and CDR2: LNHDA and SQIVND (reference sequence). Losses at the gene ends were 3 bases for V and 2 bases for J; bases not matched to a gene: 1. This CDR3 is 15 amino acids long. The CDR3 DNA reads TGTGCCAGTAGTATGAGCGGGGGGGCCTACAATGAGCAGTTCTTC. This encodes CASSMSGGAYNEQFF.

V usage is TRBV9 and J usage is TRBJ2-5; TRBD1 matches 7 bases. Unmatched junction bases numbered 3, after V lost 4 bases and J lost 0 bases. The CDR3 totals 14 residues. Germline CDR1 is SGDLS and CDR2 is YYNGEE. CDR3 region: CASSKDRNQETQYF. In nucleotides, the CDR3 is TGTGCCAGCAGCAAGGACAGGAACCAAGAGACCCAGTACTTC.

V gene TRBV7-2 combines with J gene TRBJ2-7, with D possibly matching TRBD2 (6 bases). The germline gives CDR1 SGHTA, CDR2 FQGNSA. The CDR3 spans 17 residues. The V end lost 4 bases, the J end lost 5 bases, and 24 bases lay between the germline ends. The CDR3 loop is CASSSLFGPGDVNEQYF. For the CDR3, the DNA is TGTGCCAGCAGCTCCCTGTTTGGGCCGGGGGACGTCAACGAGCAGTACTTC. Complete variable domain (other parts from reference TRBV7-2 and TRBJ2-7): GAGVSQSPSNKVTEKGKDVELRCDPISGHTALYWYRQSLGQGLEFLIYFQGNSAPDKSGLPSDRFSAERTGGSVSTLTIQRTQQEDSAVYLCASSSLFGPGDVNEQYFGPGTRLTVT.

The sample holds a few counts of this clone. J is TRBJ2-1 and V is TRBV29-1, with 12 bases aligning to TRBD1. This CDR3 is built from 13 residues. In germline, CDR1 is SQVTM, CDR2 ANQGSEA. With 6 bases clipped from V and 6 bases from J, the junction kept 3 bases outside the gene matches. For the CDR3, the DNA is TGCAGCGTGGGACAGGGGGCCGGCAATGAGCAGTTCTTC. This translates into CSVGQGAGNEQFF.

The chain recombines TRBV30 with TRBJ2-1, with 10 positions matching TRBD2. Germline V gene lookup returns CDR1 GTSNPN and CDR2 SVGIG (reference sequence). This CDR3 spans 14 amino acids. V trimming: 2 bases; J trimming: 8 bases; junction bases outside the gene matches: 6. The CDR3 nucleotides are TGTGCCTGGAGTCCCGGGACTAGCGCTTATGAGCAGTTCTTC. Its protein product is CAWSPGTSAYEQFF.

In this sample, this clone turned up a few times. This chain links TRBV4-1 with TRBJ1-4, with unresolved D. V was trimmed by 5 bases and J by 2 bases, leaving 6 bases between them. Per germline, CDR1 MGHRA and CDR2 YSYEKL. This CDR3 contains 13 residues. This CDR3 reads CASSGRTNEKLFF. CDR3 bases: TGCGCCAGCAGCGGGAGGACTAATGAAAAACTGTTTTTT.

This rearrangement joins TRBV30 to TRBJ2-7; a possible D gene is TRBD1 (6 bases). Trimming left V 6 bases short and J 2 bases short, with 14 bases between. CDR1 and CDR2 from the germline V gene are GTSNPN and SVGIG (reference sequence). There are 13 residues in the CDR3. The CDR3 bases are TGTGCCTGTGGACAGCACCAACCCTACGAGCAGTACTTC. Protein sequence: CACGQHQPYEQYF.

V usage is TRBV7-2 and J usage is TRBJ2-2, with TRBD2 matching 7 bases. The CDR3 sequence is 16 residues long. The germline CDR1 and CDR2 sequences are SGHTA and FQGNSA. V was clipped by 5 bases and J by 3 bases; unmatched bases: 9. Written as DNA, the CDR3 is TGTGCCAGCAGCCCCCGGACTAGATTCTACACCGGGGAGCTGTTTTTT. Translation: CASSPRTRFYTGELFF.

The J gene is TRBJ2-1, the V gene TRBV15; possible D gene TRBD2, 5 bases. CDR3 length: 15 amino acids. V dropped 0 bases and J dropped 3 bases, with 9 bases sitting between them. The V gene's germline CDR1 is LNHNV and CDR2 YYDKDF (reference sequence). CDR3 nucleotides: TGTGCCACCAGCAGAGATCCCGGGATCTACAATGAGCAGTTCTTC. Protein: CATSRDPGIYNEQFF.

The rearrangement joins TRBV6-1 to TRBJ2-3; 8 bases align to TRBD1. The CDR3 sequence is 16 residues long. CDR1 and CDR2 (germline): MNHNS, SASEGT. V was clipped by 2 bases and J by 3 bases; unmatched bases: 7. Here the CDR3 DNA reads TGTGCCAGCAGTGAATGGGTTCAGGGGGCGACAGATACGCAGTATTTT. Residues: CASSEWVQGATDTQYF.

This CDR3 reads CASSLDTYEQYF. The CDR3 nucleotides read TGCGCCAGCAGCTTGGACACCTACGAGCAGTACTTC. The V and J genes are TRBV5-1 and TRBJ2-7; D ambiguous. Germline lookup yields CDR1 SGHRS and CDR2 YFSETQ. The CDR3 is 12 amino acids. V gave up 0 bases and J gave up 2 bases, with 3 bases separating them.

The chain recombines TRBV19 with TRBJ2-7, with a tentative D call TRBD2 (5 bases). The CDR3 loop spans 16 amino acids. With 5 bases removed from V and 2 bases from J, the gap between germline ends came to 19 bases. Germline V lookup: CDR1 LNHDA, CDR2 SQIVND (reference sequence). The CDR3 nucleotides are TGTGCCAGTAGTCTCGCAGCTCCGGGAAAGGCCTACGAGCAGTACTTC. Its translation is CASSLAAPGKAYEQYF. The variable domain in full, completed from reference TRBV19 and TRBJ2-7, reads DGGITQSPKYLFRKEGQNVTLSCEQNLNHDAMYWYRQDPGQGLRLIYYSQIVNDFQKGDIAEGYSVSREKKESFPLTVTSAQKNPTAFYLCASSLAAPGKAYEQYFGPGTRLTVT.

CDR3 sequence (DNA): TGTGCCAGCAGTTTAAGGCAGGGTTCGTATGGCTACACCTTC. Amino acid sequence: CASSLRQGSYGYTF. J is TRBJ1-2 and V is TRBV27; the D gene is possibly TRBD1 (5 bases). CDR3 length equals 14 residues. The germline V and J ends were trimmed by 2 bases and 5 bases, with 12 bases remaining between them. The germline CDR1 and CDR2 sequences are MNHEY and SMNVEV (reference sequence).

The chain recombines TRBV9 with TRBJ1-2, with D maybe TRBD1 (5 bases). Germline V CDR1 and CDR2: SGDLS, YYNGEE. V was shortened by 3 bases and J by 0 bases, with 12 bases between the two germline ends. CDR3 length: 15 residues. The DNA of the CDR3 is TGTGCCAGCAGCGAGATACCAGGGTCTAACTATGGCTACACCTTC. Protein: CASSEIPGSNYGYTF.

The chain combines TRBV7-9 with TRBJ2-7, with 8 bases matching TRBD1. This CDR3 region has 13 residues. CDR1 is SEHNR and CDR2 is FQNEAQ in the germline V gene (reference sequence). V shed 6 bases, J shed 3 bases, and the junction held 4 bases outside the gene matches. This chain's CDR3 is CASSLGQDYEQYF. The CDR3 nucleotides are TGTGCCAGCAGTTTGGGACAGGACTACGAGCAGTACTTC.